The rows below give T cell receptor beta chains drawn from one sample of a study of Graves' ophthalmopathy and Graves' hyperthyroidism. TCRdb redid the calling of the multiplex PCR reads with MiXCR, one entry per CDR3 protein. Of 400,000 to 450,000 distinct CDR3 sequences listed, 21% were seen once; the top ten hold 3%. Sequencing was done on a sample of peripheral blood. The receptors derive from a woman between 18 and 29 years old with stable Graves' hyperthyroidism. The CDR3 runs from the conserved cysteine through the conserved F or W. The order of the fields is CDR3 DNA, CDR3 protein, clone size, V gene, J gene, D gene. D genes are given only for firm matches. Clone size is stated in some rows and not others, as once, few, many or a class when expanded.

TGTGCCAGCAGTGCCTGGTTGGGGGCCGAGGGCTACACCTTC	CASSAWLGAEGYTF	-	TRBV6-1	TRBJ1-2	-
TGTGCCACCAGCGTAACCCGGGCCCTGGGCACTGAAGCTTTCTTT	CATSVTRALGTEAFF	many	TRBV15	TRBJ1-1	-
TGTGCCAGCAGTTTAATGGGGGGCGGTGGGGAGACCCAGTACTTC	CASSLMGGGGETQYF	few	TRBV12-3/TRBV12-4	TRBJ2-5	-
TGTGCCAGCTATCAGACGCCAAACTATGGCTACACCTTC	CASYQTPNYGYTF	many	TRBV2	TRBJ1-2	-
TGTGCCAGCAGTTATCACAGGGGAGGCTATGGCTACACCTTC	CASSYHRGGYGYTF	many	TRBV12-3/TRBV12-4	TRBJ1-2	TRBD1
TGTGCCAGCAGCAACCTCTACGAGCAGTACTTC	CASSNLYEQYF	many	TRBV7-2	TRBJ2-7	-
TGTGCCAGCAGGGACAGTGGCTATGGCTACACCTTC	CASRDSGYGYTF	many	TRBV6-1	TRBJ1-2	-
TGTGCCACAAGACGGGGGGAGGGTCAGCCCCAGCATTTT	CATRRGEGQPQHF	-	TRBV10-3	TRBJ1-5	-
TGTGCCAGCTCACTCCGGTACCCCCTCACTAGTTCTGGGGCCAACGTCCTGACTTTC	CASSLRYPLTSSGANVLTF	few	TRBV18	TRBJ2-6	-
TGTGCCAGCCAACCTCCGTGGGGCCGCACTGAAGCTTTCTTT	CASQPPWGRTEAFF	many	TRBV19	TRBJ1-1	-
TGTGCCAGCAGCCGGGACAGGGGGCGGAAGGATCAGCCCCAGCATTTT	CASSRDRGRKDQPQHF	-	TRBV4-2	TRBJ1-5	TRBD1
TGTGCCAGCAGCTTAGGCCCAGCTGGAAACACCATATATTTT	CASSLGPAGNTIYF	many	TRBV13	TRBJ1-3	-
TGTGCCAGCAGCGAGACCGGGACAGGGAATAATTCACCCCTCCACTTT	CASSETGTGNNSPLHF	many	TRBV9	TRBJ1-6	TRBD1
TGCAGTGCTATCACCGGGACAGGGTTGATCTATGGCTACACCTTC	CSAITGTGLIYGYTF	few	TRBV20-1	TRBJ1-2	TRBD1
TGCAGTGCCGATTGGGGGACGTCGAACACCGGGGAGCTGTTTTTT	CSADWGTSNTGELFF	many	TRBV20-1	TRBJ2-2	-
TGTGCCAGCAGGGTTAGCGGGAGGGCCCGGACCGGGGAGCTGTTTTTT	CASRVSGRARTGELFF	-	TRBV12-3/TRBV12-4	TRBJ2-2	TRBD2
TGCAGTGGGGGTAGCGGGAGGGCCTTCTCCTACGAGCAGTACTTC	CSGGSGRAFSYEQYF	few	TRBV20-1	TRBJ2-7	TRBD2
TGCAGCGTGGCCCTCCAGGCTAACACTGAAGCTTTCTTT	CSVALQANTEAFF	-	TRBV29-1	TRBJ1-1	-
TGCAGCGTTGAAGATTGGGGGTCGCAAACTAACTATGGCTACACCTTC	CSVEDWGSQTNYGYTF	-	TRBV29-1	TRBJ1-2	-
TGTGCCAGCAGCGTAGGATTCGCCCAGGGAGTCCAAGAGACCCAGTACTTC	CASSVGFAQGVQETQYF	many	TRBV9	TRBJ2-5	-
TGCAGTGCTAGAGAGGGGCAGGGGATCATATTCTTT	CSAREGQGIIFF	few	TRBV20-1	TRBJ1-1	-
TGTGCCAGCAGCTTAGCGCTTACAGGCACTGAAGCTTTCTTT	CASSLALTGTEAFF	few	TRBV7-2	TRBJ1-1	-
TGTGCCAGCAGCCTGATCCAGGGGGCGGATTACGAGCAGTACTTC	CASSLIQGADYEQYF	-	TRBV12-3/TRBV12-4	TRBJ2-7	TRBD1
TGTGCCATCAGTGACGGAGATTCAAGCTCCTACGAGCAGTACTTC	CAISDGDSSSYEQYF	many	TRBV10-3	TRBJ2-7	-
TGTGCCAGCAGTGAGGTGGTGGACAGGGAAGCTAACTATGGCTACACCTTC	CASSEVVDREANYGYTF	many	TRBV6-1	TRBJ1-2	TRBD1
TGTGCCAGCAGTTACTCGATTTCAGCGGGTCGTCGGGGAAACGGCAATCAGCCCCAGCATTTT	CASSYSISAGRRGNGNQPQHF	many	TRBV6-2/TRBV6-3	TRBJ1-5	-
TGTGCCACCAGCACTGGGAACAGGGATGGCCAAGAGACCCAGTACTTC	CATSTGNRDGQETQYF	many	TRBV15	TRBJ2-5	-
TGTGCCAGCAGTCCCGCTGACACGAGCTACACCTTC	CASSPADTSYTF	-	TRBV12-3/TRBV12-4	TRBJ1-2	-
TGTGCCAGTAACAATTACAGGGAAAGCAATCAGCCCCAGCATTTT	CASNNYRESNQPQHF	-	TRBV19	TRBJ1-5	-
TGCAGTGCTAGAGCTTCGGGACGGCTGAACACTGAAGCTTTCTTT	CSARASGRLNTEAFF	many	TRBV20-1	TRBJ1-1	-
TGCAGTGCAAAGCGGGCACTAGCCAAAAACATTCAGTACTTC	CSAKRALAKNIQYF	many	TRBV20-1	TRBJ2-4	-
TGTGCCAGCAGTGATGACGGGATGTACACTGAAGCTTTCTTT	CASSDDGMYTEAFF	-	TRBV6-1	TRBJ1-1	-
TGTGCCAGCAGCATCTACAGGGGTGCGGACTATGGCTACACCTTC	CASSIYRGADYGYTF	-	TRBV6-1	TRBJ1-2	TRBD1
TGTGCCAGCAGTTTGGTAATCCTCGAGCAGTACTTC	CASSLVILEQYF	many	TRBV27	TRBJ2-7	-
TGTGCCATCAGTGAAAGGGGCAGGGGCGGCAATCAGCCCCAGCATTTT	CAISERGRGGNQPQHF	many	TRBV10-3	TRBJ1-5	-
TGTGCCATTTCAAACAGGGTTACTAACTATGGCTACACCTTC	CAISNRVTNYGYTF	many	TRBV10-3	TRBJ1-2	-
TGTGCCAGCAGCCCCGACAGGGGGCTATTCCCCTACGAGCAGTACTTC	CASSPDRGLFPYEQYF	-	TRBV9	TRBJ2-7	TRBD1
TGTGCCAGCTCAGCTTCAGGGGGGGGCAATCAGCCCCAGCATTTT	CASSASGGGNQPQHF	many	TRBV18	TRBJ1-5	TRBD1
TGTGCCAGCAGTTACTCCTTAGGACAGGCCTCCTACGAGCAGTACTTC	CASSYSLGQASYEQYF	-	TRBV6-5	TRBJ2-7	TRBD1
TGCAGCGTAGGACAGGGACAAGAGACCCAGTACTTC	CSVGQGQETQYF	many	TRBV29-1	TRBJ2-5	TRBD1
TGTGCCAGCAGCCAACCGACTAGCGGGAGGGCCCTCGGGCCCGGGGAGCTGTTTTTT	CASSQPTSGRALGPGELFF	few	TRBV3-1	TRBJ2-2	TRBD2
TGCGCCAGCAGGTCCAACCGGGACAGGGAAGACGAGCAGTACTTC	CASRSNRDREDEQYF	many	TRBV5-1	TRBJ2-7	TRBD1
TGTGCCAGCAGTGATCCGACAGGGAACCAAGAGACCCAGTACTTC	CASSDPTGNQETQYF	many	TRBV2	TRBJ2-5	TRBD1
TGTGCCAGCGCCACAGGGGATGGCTATGGCTACACCTTC	CASATGDGYGYTF	many	TRBV12-3/TRBV12-4	TRBJ1-2	TRBD1
TGCGCCAGCAGCTTGGGGACAAGCCATTCCTCTGGAAACACCATATATTTT	CASSLGTSHSSGNTIYF	few	TRBV5-1	TRBJ1-3	-
TGCAGTGCCCGCCCGCCAGGGGATGGGTATGGCTACACCTTC	CSARPPGDGYGYTF	many	TRBV20-1	TRBJ1-2	-
TGTGCCAGCAGTTACTCGACACAGATCAGGACCTACGAGCAGTACTTC	CASSYSTQIRTYEQYF	many	TRBV6-5	TRBJ2-7	-
TGCGCCAGCGGGCCAACGGGCGGGCTGGGGGGCTACGAGCAGTACTTC	CASGPTGGLGGYEQYF	many	TRBV5-1	TRBJ2-7	-
TGTGCCTGGAGTGTAGGGGGGGACAGACCCAAAAACATTCAGTACTTC	CAWSVGGDRPKNIQYF	many	TRBV30	TRBJ2-4	-
TGTGCCAGCAGTTTATGGGACAGGGAGTACACTGAAGCTTTCTTT	CASSLWDREYTEAFF	-	TRBV28	TRBJ1-1	TRBD1
TGCAGTGCCGGCCGCCTCGGCCTCTCCTACGAGCAGTACTTC	CSAGRLGLSYEQYF	many	TRBV20-1	TRBJ2-7	-
TGTGCCAGTAACAAGGGACAGACGCTCACTGAAGCTTTCTTT	CASNKGQTLTEAFF	many	TRBV19	TRBJ1-1	TRBD1
TGTGCCAGCAGTTACGGCGGTGGGGGGGCGAAGACTGAAGCTTTCTTT	CASSYGGGGAKTEAFF	-	TRBV6-2/TRBV6-3	TRBJ1-1	-